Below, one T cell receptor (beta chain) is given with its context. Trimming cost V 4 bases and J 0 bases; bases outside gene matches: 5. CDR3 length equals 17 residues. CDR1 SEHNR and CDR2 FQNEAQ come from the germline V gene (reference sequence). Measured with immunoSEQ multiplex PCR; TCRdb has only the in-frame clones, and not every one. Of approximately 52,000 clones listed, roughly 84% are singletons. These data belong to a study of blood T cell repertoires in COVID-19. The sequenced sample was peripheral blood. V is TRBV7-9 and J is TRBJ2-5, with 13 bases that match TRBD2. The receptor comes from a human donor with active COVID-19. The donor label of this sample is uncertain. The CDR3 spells CASSWGLAGTNQETQYF. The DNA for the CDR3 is TGTGCCAGCAGCTGGGGACTAGCGGGGACAAACCAAGAGACCCAGTACTTC.